The 9 T cell receptor beta chains below all came from one sample that was sequenced in a study of molecular identifiers for immune sequencing clone quantification. One entry per CDR3 protein results from TCRdb running MiXCR on the PCR reads. Among about half a million distinct CDR3 sequences, 25% were seen once, and the ten largest hold about 0.75%. Sample: naive CD8+ T cells from blood, with Jurkat cell RNA spiked in. Regarding subset: FACS-sorted CD8+CD4-CCR7+CD45RA+ naive T cells. These receptors were taken from a human donor in good health. Some libraries in this study had Jurkat cell RNA spiked in.

This clonotype was counted only a few times. The V and J genes are TRBV30 and TRBJ2-7, with 10 bases identical to TRBD2. The CDR3 extends over 15 amino acids. Per germline, CDR1 GTSNPN and CDR2 SVGIG (reference sequence). The V and J ends lost 0 bases and 6 bases, in that order; junction bases with no gene match: 8. DNA of the CDR3: TGTGCCTGGAGTGTGTCAAGCGGGAGGGCCTCCGAGCAGTACTTC. Its translation: CAWSVSSGRASEQYF.

About this clonotype itself: Relative to the germline gene, one junction end is altered; a read error may explain this. The genes are TRBV3-1 and TRBJ2-7; D is undetermined. The length of the CDR3 is 14 residues. Germline values: CDR1 LGHDT, CDR2 YNNKEL (reference sequence). CDR3 residues: CASSQDELSYKQYF. The DNA for the CDR3 is TGTGCCAGCAGCCAAGATGAACTCTCCTACAAGCAGTACTTC.

A note on this clonotype: This likely reflects a read error, since a far larger clone is one base away. J is TRBJ1-1 and V is TRBV28; possible D gene TRBD1, 5 bases. The germline V gene has CDR1 MDHEN and CDR2 SYDVKM. The CDR3 has 13 amino acids. Trimming took 6 bases from V and 2 from J, leaving 10 bases between them. The CDR3 loop is CASSRTFNTEAFF. The CDR3 DNA reads TGTGCCAGCAGCAGGACATTCAACACTGAAGCTTTCTTT.

This chain connects TRBV7-9 to TRBJ2-3; 8 positions match TRBD1. V was clipped by 5 bases and J by 4 bases; unmatched bases: 14. Germline V gene lookup returns CDR1 SEHNR and CDR2 FQNEAQ (reference sequence). The CDR3 runs 17 residues. The chain's CDR3 is CASSQSAGQGVPDTQYF. As DNA, the CDR3 is TGTGCCAGCAGCCAATCGGCCGGACAGGGTGTCCCAGATACGCAGTATTTT.

The gene calls are TRBV5-1 and TRBJ2-3; D perhaps matches TRBD1 (6 bases). Germline V CDR1 and CDR2: SGHRS, YFSETQ. Between the trimmed V and J ends, which lost 0 bases and 0 bases, there was a span of 11 bases. The CDR3 covers 16 residues. CDR3 protein: CASSLGTATSTDTQYF. As DNA, the CDR3 is TGCGCCAGCAGCTTGGGGACAGCTACTAGCACAGATACGCAGTATTTT.

This clonotype occurred a few times. The genes are TRBV4-2 and TRBJ2-3, with D tentatively TRBD1 or TRBD2 (5 bases each). The CDR3 consists of 16 residues. The germline V and J ends were trimmed by 0 bases and 8 bases, with 18 bases remaining between them. The germline gives CDR1 LGHNA, CDR2 YNFKEQ. CDR3 region: CASSQDGTDLLVTQYF. In nucleotides, the CDR3 is TGTGCCAGCAGCCAAGATGGGACGGACTTACTGGTTACGCAGTATTTT.

Concerning this clonotype itself: The missing conserved phenylalanine or tryptophan at the end of this CDR3 makes a read error likely. The V gene is TRBV20-1, the J gene TRBJ2-7, with D tentatively TRBD1 (6 bases). The germline V gene encodes CDR1 DFQATT and CDR2 SNEGSKA (reference sequence). The V end was cut by 1 base, the J end by 3 bases, with 16 bases between. This CDR3 is 15 amino acids long. The CDR3 coding sequence is TGCAGTGCTAGAGTCAGCAGACAGGTTCACTACGAGCAGTACCTC. Encoded protein: CSARVSRQVHYEQYL.

This clonotype was observed many times. The junction differs from germline at one of its ends, possibly a read error. V is TRBV27 and J is TRBJ1-1, with D possibly being TRBD1 (6 bases). The CDR3 loop spans 14 amino acids. The germline V gene has CDR1 MNHEY and CDR2 SMNVEV (reference sequence). As DNA, the CDR3 is TGCGCCAGCAGTCCGGGGCAGGGGTTTACTGAAGCTTTCTTT. This sequence encodes CASSPGQGFTEAFF.

This chain uses TRBV12-3 or TRBV12-4 with TRBJ1-1; perhaps TRBD1 as D (6 bases). This CDR3 has 14 residues. Trimming took 6 bases from V and 1 from J, leaving 12 bases between them. CDR3 sequence (DNA): TGTGCCAGCAGCCCCGGGGGACAGAACACTGAAGCTTTCTTT. Protein product: CASSPGGQNTEAFF.